This T cell receptor beta chain was documented in a study of PD-L1 blockade in urothelial cancer. Study in general: Individuals in the cohort had been given 0 to 3 earlier chemotherapy regimens.

CDR3 length equals 13 residues. V was trimmed by 10 bases and J by 1 base, leaving 11 bases between them. Germline values: CDR1 MNHEY, CDR2 SMNVEV (reference sequence). Assay: immunoSEQ multiplex PCR; the TCRdb copy retains only in-frame clones and omits some. The sample holds approximately 110,000 clones, about 85% seen once. Sequences were derived from PBMCs, sampled around atezolizumab (anti-PD-L1) treatment. The rearrangement joins TRBV27 to TRBJ1-3, with D tentatively TRBD1 (5 bases). This TCR came from a man aged 50-59 years with urothelial cancer. As DNA, the CDR3 is TGTGCCACCCGTGGGGCTTCTGGAAACACCATATATTTT. Residues: CATRGASGNTIYF.